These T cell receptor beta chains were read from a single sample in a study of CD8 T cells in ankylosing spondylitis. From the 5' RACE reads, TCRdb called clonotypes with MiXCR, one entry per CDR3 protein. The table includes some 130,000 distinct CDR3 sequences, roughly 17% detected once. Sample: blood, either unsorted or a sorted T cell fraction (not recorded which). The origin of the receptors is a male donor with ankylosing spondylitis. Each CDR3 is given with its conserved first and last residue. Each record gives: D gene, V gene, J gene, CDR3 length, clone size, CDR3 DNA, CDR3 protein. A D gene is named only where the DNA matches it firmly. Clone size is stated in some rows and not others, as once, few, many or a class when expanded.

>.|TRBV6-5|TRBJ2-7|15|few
TGTGCCAGCAGTTACGCACAGGGTAGCGCCTACGAGCAGTACTTC
CASSYAQGSAYEQYF
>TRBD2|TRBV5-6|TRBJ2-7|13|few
TGTGCCAGCAGCATAGCGGGAGACTACGAGCAGTACTTC
CASSIAGDYEQYF
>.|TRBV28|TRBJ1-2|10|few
TGTGCCTCAGGATACTATGGCTACACCTTC
CASGYYGYTF
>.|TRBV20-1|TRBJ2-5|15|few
TGCAGTGCTCGCTATACAGGGCCGAACCAAGAGACCCAGTACTTC
CSARYTGPNQETQYF
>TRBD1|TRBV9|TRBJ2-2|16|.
TGTGCCAGCAGCCAACAGGGGTTGCGTGGCACCGGGGAGCTGTTTTTT
CASSQQGLRGTGELFF
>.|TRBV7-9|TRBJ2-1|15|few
TGTGCCAGCAGCTTAGACGGGGGCGCGTACAATGAGCAGTTCTTC
CASSLDGGAYNEQFF
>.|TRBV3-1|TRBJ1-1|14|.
TGTGCCAGCAGCCCGACCACCGGACAGACTGAAGCTTTCTTT
CASSPTTGQTEAFF
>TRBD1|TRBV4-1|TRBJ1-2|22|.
TGCGCCAGCAGCCAAGAATCTAAGAATCCTGGACAGGGCACTGAAATTATCTATGGCTACACCTTC
CASSQESKNPGQGTEIIYGYTF
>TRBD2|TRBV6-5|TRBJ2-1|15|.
TGTGCCAGCAGTTCCGGGACTAGTCCGTACAATGAGCAGTTCTTC
CASSSGTSPYNEQFF
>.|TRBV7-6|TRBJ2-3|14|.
TGTGCCAGCAGCTTAGGGCGGATGGGAGATACGCAGTATTTT
CASSLGRMGDTQYF
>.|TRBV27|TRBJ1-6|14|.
TGTGCCAGCAGTCCCCAGGGCGGAGGTTCACCCCTCCACTTT
CASSPQGGGSPLHF
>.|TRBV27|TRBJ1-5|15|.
TGTGCCAGCAGTTTATCCTTAAGGGGAAATCAGCCCCAGCATTTT
CASSLSLRGNQPQHF
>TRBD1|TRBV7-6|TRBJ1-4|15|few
TGTGCCAGCAGCGTATACACAGGGGGAGACGAAAAACTGTTTTTT
CASSVYTGGDEKLFF
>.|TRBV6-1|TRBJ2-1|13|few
TGTGCCAGCACCGACAGCTCCTACAATGAGCAGTTCTTC
CASTDSSYNEQFF
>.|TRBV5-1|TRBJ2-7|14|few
TGCGCCAGCAGCTTGGCGACTCCCTCAGTGGGGCAGTACTTC
CASSLATPSVGQYF
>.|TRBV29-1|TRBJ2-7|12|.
TGCAGCGTTGAAGGGCGGAACTACGAGCAGTACTTC
CSVEGRNYEQYF
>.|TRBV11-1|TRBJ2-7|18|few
TGTGCCAGCAGCTTAATATTTACGGACACCGAACGAGGGTACGAGCAGTACTTC
CASSLIFTDTERGYEQYF
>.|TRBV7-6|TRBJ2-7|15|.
TGTGCCAGCAGCTTAGTGGATACTCATACCTACGAGCAGTACTTC
CASSLVDTHTYEQYF
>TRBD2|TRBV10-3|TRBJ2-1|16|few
TGTGCCATCAGACCTAGCGGAGGGAGCTCCTACAATGAGCAGTTCTTC
CAIRPSGGSSYNEQFF
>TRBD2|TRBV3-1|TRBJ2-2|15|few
TGTGCCAGCAGCCAAGAGGGACTATCGGCCGGGGAGCTGTTTTTT
CASSQEGLSAGELFF
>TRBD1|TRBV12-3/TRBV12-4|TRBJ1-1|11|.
TGTGCCAGCAGTTCGACAGGGGTGGCTTTCTTT
CASSSTGVAFF
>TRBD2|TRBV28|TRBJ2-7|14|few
TGTGCCAGCCGCCCGGGGGGGCTTTCCTACGAGCAGTACTTC
CASRPGGLSYEQYF
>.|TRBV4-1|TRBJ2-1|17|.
TGCGCCAGCAGCCAAGCTCCCCACGGGAGCTCCTACAATGAGCAGTTCTTC
CASSQAPHGSSYNEQFF
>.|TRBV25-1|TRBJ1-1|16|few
TGTGCCAGCAGTGACCACATTGGTACCTTATACACTGAAGCTTTCTTT
CASSDHIGTLYTEAFF
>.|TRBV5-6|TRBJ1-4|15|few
TGTGCCAGCAGCCTAATTCGAAATCTCGGTGAAAAACTGTTTTTT
CASSLIRNLGEKLFF
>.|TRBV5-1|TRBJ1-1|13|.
TGCGCCAGCAGCCTGGACGAGCGGACTGAAGCTTTCTTT
CASSLDERTEAFF
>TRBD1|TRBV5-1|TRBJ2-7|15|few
TGCGCCAGCAGCTCGTCACAGGGGGACGCCTACGAGCAGTACTTC
CASSSSQGDAYEQYF
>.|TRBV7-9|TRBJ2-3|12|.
TGTGCCAGCGACCCTAGGACAGATACGCAGTATTTT
CASDPRTDTQYF
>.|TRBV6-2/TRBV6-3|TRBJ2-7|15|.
TGTGCCAGCAGTTACGGGGGAGTTCTAGGGTGGGAGCAGTACTTC
CASSYGGVLGWEQYF
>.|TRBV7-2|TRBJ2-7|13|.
TGTGCCAGCGGCCCGACGCTTGGCGACGAGCAGTACTTC
CASGPTLGDEQYF
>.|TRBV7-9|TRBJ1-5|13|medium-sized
TGTGCCAGCAGCTTTGAAGGGATTCAGCCCCAGCATTTT
CASSFEGIQPQHF
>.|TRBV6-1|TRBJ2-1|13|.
TGTGCCAGCAGTCCCTTCTTCTACAATGAGCAGTTCTTC
CASSPFFYNEQFF
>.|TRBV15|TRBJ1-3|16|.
TGTGCCACCAGCAGACCCTTTAGAGACTCTGGAAACACCATATATTTT
CATSRPFRDSGNTIYF
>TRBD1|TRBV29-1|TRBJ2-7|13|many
TGCAGCGTTGAAGATAAGGGGGCCGGCGAGCAGTACTTC
CSVEDKGAGEQYF
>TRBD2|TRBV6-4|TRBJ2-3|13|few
TGTGCCAGCAGTGACAGCGGGAGAGATACGCAGTATTTT
CASSDSGRDTQYF
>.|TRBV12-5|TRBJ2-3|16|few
TGTGCTAGTGGTTTGGTACGGGGCAGCAGCACAGATACGCAGTATTTT
CASGLVRGSSTDTQYF
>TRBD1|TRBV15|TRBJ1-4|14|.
TGTGCCACCAGTAAAGGGACAGGGTTTGAAAAACTGTTTTTT
CATSKGTGFEKLFF
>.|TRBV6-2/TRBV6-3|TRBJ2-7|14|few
TGTGCCAGCGGGGGTAGGAGTTTCCCCTACGAGCAGTACTTC
CASGGRSFPYEQYF
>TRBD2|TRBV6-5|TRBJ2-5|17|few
TGTGCCAGCAGTTACTTGCTAGCGGGAGGTACCCAAGAGACCCAGTACTTC
CASSYLLAGGTQETQYF
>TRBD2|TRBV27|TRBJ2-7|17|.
TGTGCCAGCAGTTTAGGGGGACTAGGCTTTTCTTCCTACGAGCAGTACTTC
CASSLGGLGFSSYEQYF